The entry below gives a single T cell receptor beta chain sequence along with its context. The target antigen is unknown. The source of the sample is a study of long-term antiretroviral therapy in people with HIV. Study-level results: On ART adherence, viral resistance or therapy changes, no data were available. Pre-ART-expanded clones dominated the repertoire at all time points. It was observed that HIV repertoires exhibited narrower CDR3 length ranges than controls.

This was the immunoSEQ v3.0 assay at survey level. The assay was immunoSEQ multiplex PCR, and TCRdb's table has in-frame clones only and misses some. Of approximately 36,000 clones listed, roughly 87% are singletons. The germline gives CDR1 SGHKS, CDR2 YYEKEE (reference sequence). The CDR3 runs 16 residues. Trimming took 5 bases from V and 4 from J; bases not matched to a gene: 14. The TCR was taken from a man between 18 and 29 years old with HIV. This chain links TRBV5-5 with TRBJ1-1, with 7 bases matching TRBD1. The sequencing used unsorted PBMCs, collected 0.6 years after starting antiretroviral therapy. CDR3 bases: TGTGCCAGCAGTGATTACAGTACAGGGGTCGGCACTGAAGCTTTCTTT. It yields the protein CASSDYSTGVGTEAFF.